The 29 T cell receptor beta chains given below trace back to one sample, sequenced in a study of CD8+CD57+ T cells in acquired aplastic anemia. TCR beta VDJ and CDR3 were profiled, and genomic DNA was the template. TCRdb analysed the reads with MiXCR anew, one entry per CDR3 protein. The data contain under 250,000 distinct CDR3 sequences, approximately 35% of them singletons. Material for sequencing was sorted CD4+, CD8+, or CD8+CD57+ T cells (not recorded which) from PBMCs. All receptors come from a human donor in good health, serving as a control.

The chain links TRBV6-1 to TRBJ2-1; TRBD2 is a possible D gene (7 bases). The germline gives CDR1 MNHNS, CDR2 SASEGT. V lost 5 bases and J lost 8, with 13 bases in between. The CDR3 runs to 13 residues. CDR3 sequence (DNA): TGTGCCAGCAGTATCGAGGGGGGGTATGAGCAGTTCTTC. Residues: CASSIEGGYEQFF.

This clonotype showed up many times. This sequence joins TRBV19 and TRBJ1-6; D unclear. The V gene's germline CDR1 is LNHDA and CDR2 SQIVND (reference sequence). The CDR3 covers 15 residues. Trimming shortened V by 3 bases and J by 6 bases, and 12 bases separated the two germline ends. CDR3 region: CASSIRGPVNSPLHF. The DNA of the CDR3 is TGTGCCAGTAGTATCAGAGGACCTGTTAATTCACCCCTCCACTTT.

This clonotype was counted ten times or more. The CDR3 DNA is TGTGCCACCAGTGATTTGCAAAGGAATGAGCAGTTCTTC. Residues: CATSDLQRNEQFF. The V and J genes are TRBV24-1 and TRBJ2-1; D gene unclear. Germline V CDR1 and CDR2: KGHDR, SFDVKD. V lost 0 bases to trimming and J lost 7 bases, with 6 bases between them. The CDR3 contains 13 residues.

Details on this clonotype: This may come from a read error, since a much larger clone is one base off. This chain joins TRBV19 and TRBJ1-4, with D unresolved. The V and J ends lost 3 bases and 6 bases respectively, with 11 bases between them. The V gene's germline CDR1 is LNHDA and CDR2 SQIVND (reference sequence). The length of the CDR3 is 14 residues. In DNA form, the CDR3 reads TGTGCCAGTAGTATTGGAGGCCCCTATGAAAAACTGTTTTTT. It is translated as CASSIGGPYEKLFF.

This clonotype was detected a few times. Its ends do not fully match the called genes, so a read error is possible. This chain joins TRBV10-3 and TRBJ2-5; D remains unclear. This CDR3 is built from 14 residues. Germline V gives CDR1 ENHRY, CDR2 SYGVKD. In DNA, the CDR3 is TGTGCCAGCAGTTACGGCGGACGGTTGGAGACCCAGTACTTC. Translated, it gives CASSYGGRLETQYF.

Many counts were recorded for this clonotype. The rearrangement links TRBV20-1 to TRBJ1-2; D is perhaps TRBD1 (6 bases). Germline-derived CDR1 and CDR2 are DFQATT and SNEGSKA (reference sequence). Trimming left V 0 bases short and J 3 bases short, with 17 bases between. The CDR3 totals 16 residues. DNA for the CDR3: TGCAGTGCTAGAGATTCTCAGGGGCCCGATGACTATGGCTACACCTTC. This encodes CSARDSQGPDDYGYTF.

This clonotype turned up a few times. The chain joins TRBV5-1 to TRBJ1-1, with D maybe TRBD1 (6 bases). Trimming removed 4 bases at V and 7 bases at J, with 20 bases between. This CDR3 is built from 15 residues. Germline V lookup: CDR1 SGHRS, CDR2 YFSETQ. CDR3 DNA: TGCGCCAGCAGCATACAAACAGGGACCTCGAATGAAGCTTTCTTT. It translates to CASSIQTGTSNEAFF.

The V gene is TRBV20-1, the J gene TRBJ2-1, with 9 bases matching TRBD2. The CDR3 contains 15 residues. V lost 3 bases to trimming and J lost 8 bases; unmatched junction nucleotides: 11. Per germline, CDR1 DFQATT and CDR2 SNEGSKA (reference sequence). CDR3 coding DNA: TGCAGTGCTAGCAAACCTCTAGCGGGGTTGGATGAGCAGTTCTTC. It is translated as CSASKPLAGLDEQFF.

This clonotype was observed a few times. This chain joins TRBV29-1 and TRBJ2-1; TRBD2 matches at 7 bases. J gave up 0 bases and V 3 bases, and 5 bases lay outside the gene matches. The CDR3 length is 15 residues. CDR1 and CDR2 (germline): SQVTM, ANQGSEA. The CDR3 protein is CSVDRGLLSYNEQFF. As DNA, the CDR3 is TGCAGCGTTGATCGGGGACTACTCTCCTACAATGAGCAGTTCTTC.

This clonotype was recorded many times. The V gene is TRBV2, the J gene TRBJ2-1; possible D gene TRBD2, 5 bases. The CDR3 totals 14 residues. Trimming shortened V by 3 bases and J by 6 bases, and 12 bases separated the two germline ends. Germline V gene lookup returns CDR1 SNHLY and CDR2 FYNNEI. The CDR3 sequence: CASSDVGVLNEQFF. The DNA for the CDR3 is TGTGCCAGCAGTGACGTCGGGGTGCTCAATGAGCAGTTCTTC.

This clonotype was found many times. The J gene is TRBJ2-1, the V gene TRBV20-1, with a tentative D call TRBD1 (6 bases). This CDR3 contains 13 residues. V was pared by 8 bases and J by 7 bases, with 18 bases between. Germline CDR1 DFQATT, CDR2 SNEGSKA (reference sequence). Written as DNA, the CDR3 is TGCAGTCCTTACCCCAGGGGCGGGAATGAGCAGTTCTTC. It encodes CSPYPRGGNEQFF.

This clonotype was observed at least ten times. This chain links TRBV20-1 with TRBJ2-3; 7 nucleotides match TRBD2. The J segment lost 3 bases and the V segment lost 3 bases, leaving 6 bases of the junction unmatched. Germline V gene data show CDR1 as DFQATT and CDR2 as SNEGSKA (reference sequence). The CDR3 runs 14 residues. The CDR3 DNA reads TGCAGTGCTAGTCGGGCGGGAGTTACAGATACGCAGTATTTT. This sequence encodes CSASRAGVTDTQYF.

This clonotype was counted between two and nine times. The chain couples TRBV20-1 to TRBJ2-1, with 8 nucleotides matching TRBD2. Per germline, CDR1 DFQATT and CDR2 SNEGSKA (reference sequence). The CDR3 is 15 amino acids. V lost 6 bases and J lost 9; bases outside the gene matches: 16. The CDR3 DNA sequence: TGCAGTGCCCCATCCTCCGGGACTAGGGCCGGTGAGCAGTTCTTC. It codes for CSAPSSGTRAGEQFF.

This clonotype was counted at least ten times. This rearrangement joins TRBV19 to TRBJ2-6; D not certain. V was trimmed by 5 bases and J by 1 base, leaving 6 bases between them. Germline-derived CDR1 and CDR2 are LNHDA and SQIVND (reference sequence). The CDR3 loop spans 14 amino acids. CDR3 in amino acids: CASSARSGANVLTF. The CDR3 coding sequence is TGTGCCAGTAGTGCGCGTTCTGGGGCCAACGTCCTGACTTTC.

This clonotype has a count of ten or more. J is TRBJ2-7 and V is TRBV11-2, with TRBD2 as a possible D gene (6 bases). V gave up 5 bases and J gave up 0 bases, with 17 bases separating them. This CDR3 is 16 amino acids long. Germline V gives CDR1 SGHAT, CDR2 FQNNGV. The CDR3 region is CASSPHGTGSSYEQYF. The CDR3 DNA is TGTGCCAGCAGCCCCCACGGAACCGGGAGCTCCTACGAGCAGTACTTC.

This clonotype was observed at least ten times. The rearrangement joins TRBV9 to TRBJ1-2; D is uncertain. The germline V gene encodes CDR1 SGDLS and CDR2 YYNGEE. V was clipped by 4 bases and J by 2 bases, with 15 bases between them. This CDR3 contains 15 residues. The CDR3 spells CASSNQNDLNYGYTF. In DNA form, the CDR3 reads TGTGCCAGCAGCAACCAGAACGACCTGAACTATGGCTACACCTTC.

This sequence joins TRBV5-6 and TRBJ2-7; 7 positions agree with TRBD2. The germline V gene encodes CDR1 SGHDT and CDR2 YYEEEE. The V gene end was trimmed by 4 bases and the J gene end by 1 base; junction bases not matched to a gene: 8. CDR3 length: 15 residues. The CDR3 here is CASSRRPGLSYEQYF. The CDR3 DNA is TGTGCCAGCAGCCGCCGGCCGGGACTATCCTACGAGCAGTACTTC.

On this clonotype itself: This may be a read error: a much more frequent sequence differs by one nucleotide. J is TRBJ2-7 and V is TRBV20-1; a weak D match, TRBD1 (6 bases). Germline loops: CDR1 DFQATT, CDR2 SNEGSKA (reference sequence). This CDR3 contains 14 residues. CDR3 nucleotides: TGCAGTGCTAGACACAGGGTTCTCTCGGACGAGCGGTACTTC. This codes for CSARHRVLSDERYF.

The J gene is TRBJ1-3, the V gene TRBV12-3 or TRBV12-4; no clear D gene. The CDR3 contains 16 residues. Trimming stripped 3 bases from V and 1 base from J, with 13 bases between. The CDR3 protein is CASSFHVAVSGNTIYF. Written as DNA, the CDR3 is TGTGCCAGCAGTTTTCATGTTGCGGTGTCTGGAAACACCATATATTTT.

CDR3 bases: TGCAGTGCCCGTGACGACGGACGAACGGGTACTGAAGCTTTCTTT. Its translation is CSARDDGRTGTEAFF. This chain links TRBV20-1 with TRBJ1-1, with no clear D. V lost 6 bases and J lost 5, with 22 bases in between. Looked up from germline, CDR1 is DFQATT and CDR2 is SNEGSKA (reference sequence). This CDR3 spans 15 amino acids.

Remarks on this clonotype: A read error is possible here, since a much larger clone lies one base away. The chain joins TRBV7-2 to TRBJ1-1, with TRBD1 matching over 8 bases. The germline V gene encodes CDR1 SGHTA and CDR2 FQGNSA. The CDR3 consists of 15 residues. The CDR3 DNA reads as TGTGCCAGCAGCGTTGGACAGGGCTTAGACACTGAAGTTTTCTTT. Its protein is CASSVGQGLDTEVFF.

This clonotype has a count of ten or more. This chain links TRBV3-1 with TRBJ2-7; D is unresolved. The CDR3 consists of 14 residues. Trimming took 0 bases from V and 2 from J, leaving 8 bases between them. From germline, CDR1 is LGHDT and CDR2 YNNKEL (reference sequence). The CDR3 nucleotides read TGTGCCAGCAGCCAAGATTATCCCCCCTACGAGCAGTACTTC. Its protein product is CASSQDYPPYEQYF.

The J gene is TRBJ2-7, the V gene TRBV6-1, with 8 bases aligning to TRBD1. With V trimmed by 7 bases and J by 3 bases, 8 bases remained unmatched. The CDR3 is 14 residues long. Looked up from germline, CDR1 is MNHNS and CDR2 is SASEGT. This CDR3 is CASKPTGGLYEQYF. CDR3 DNA: TGTGCCAGCAAGCCCACAGGGGGTCTCTACGAGCAGTACTTC.

V and J are TRBV5-1 and TRBJ1-2; perhaps TRBD1 as D (6 bases). Germline V gene data show CDR1 as SGHRS and CDR2 as YFSETQ. This CDR3 is built from 14 residues. V lost 3 bases and J lost 8, with 17 bases in between. The CDR3 here is CASSSGVSFSGYTF. The DNA of the CDR3 is TGCGCCAGCAGCTCAGGGGTCAGTTTCTCGGGCTACACCTTC.

To note about this clonotype: Germline and junction disagree at one end, which may indicate a read error. This chain joins TRBV30 and TRBJ2-7; no definite D call. The CDR3 runs to 15 residues. Germline CDR1 and CDR2: GTSNPN and SVGIG (reference sequence). Here the CDR3 DNA reads TGTGCCTGGAGTCGAAAAAGGAGTATCTCCTACGAGCAGTGCTTC. Translating it yields CAWSRKRSISYEQCF.

The chain is built from TRBV20-1 and TRBJ2-3; 8 nucleotides agree with TRBD1. This CDR3 is 19 amino acids long. J was trimmed by 3 bases and V by 1 base; bases with no gene match: 18. Germline CDR1 is DFQATT and CDR2 is SNEGSKA (reference sequence). The CDR3 loop is CSARASGTGFSGRTDTQYF. In nucleotides, the CDR3 is TGCAGTGCTAGAGCATCCGGGACAGGCTTCTCGGGGAGAACAGATACGCAGTATTTT.

This clonotype was observed at least ten times. The chain combines TRBV2 with TRBJ2-3; 12 bases fit TRBD2. The V gene's germline CDR1 is SNHLY and CDR2 FYNNEI. V was pared by 7 bases and J by 0 bases, with 8 bases of the junction left unmatched. The CDR3 has 17 residues. The CDR3 here is CASIGASGGASTDTQYF. CDR3 sequence (DNA): TGTGCCAGCATAGGGGCTAGCGGGGGGGCCAGCACAGATACGCAGTATTTT.

With regard to this clonotype: This clone may be a read error of a much larger clone one base away. The genes are TRBV20-1 and TRBJ1-2, with 7 nucleotides matching TRBD1. This CDR3 has 14 residues. The V gene's germline CDR1 is DFQATT and CDR2 SNEGSKA (reference sequence). CDR3 coding DNA: TGCGGTGCTAGCAGACAGGGAGAAAACTATGGCTACACCTTC. This codes for CGASRQGENYGYTF.

This clonotype was seen repeatedly, ten times or more. The CDR3 spells CASSEAGIDNSPLHF. Written as DNA, the CDR3 is TGTGCCAGCAGTGAAGCGGGGATTGATAATTCACCCCTCCACTTT. The chain employs TRBV2 and TRBJ1-6, with D hard to call. CDR3 length: 15 amino acids. The ends were cut back, 0 bases at V and 5 bases at J, with 8 bases in the middle. Germline values: CDR1 SNHLY, CDR2 FYNNEI.